The 29 T cell receptor beta chains in this list originate from one sample, sequenced in a study of control samples from healthy donors and cancer patients. TCRdb keeps only in-frame clones here, not all; method: immunoSEQ multiplex PCR. The sample lists approximately 160,000 clones, roughly 93% seen once, with roughly 4.3% in the top ten. The sample consisted of blood. The source is a woman aged 55-70 years in good health.

The V gene is TRBV5-1, the J gene TRBJ1-2, with TRBD1 matching 7 bases. The junction had 2 bases not matched to a gene; V was cut back by 5 bases and J by 4 bases. CDR3 length equals 12 residues. Germline V gene sequence: CDR1 SGHRS, CDR2 YFSETQ. CDR3 amino acids: CASSRTGYGYTF. DNA for the CDR3: TGCGCCAGCAGTAGGACAGGCTATGGCTACACCTTC.

This clone was seen only once. The CDR3 bases are TGTGCCAGCAGCCAAGATTTGGGTTTTGCCCACGAGCAGTACTTC. Translated: CASSQDLGFAHEQYF. The chain recombines TRBV3-1 (or the pseudogene TRBV3-2) with TRBJ2-7, with D hard to call. In germline, CDR1 is LGHDT, CDR2 YNNKEL (reference sequence). V dropped 0 bases and J dropped 5 bases, with 14 bases sitting between them. The CDR3 sequence is 15 residues long.

This rearrangement joins TRBV7-2 to TRBJ2-1, with 8 bases fitting TRBD1. J was trimmed by 9 bases and V by 1 base; bases with no gene match: 5. Germline V gives CDR1 SGHTA, CDR2 FQGNSA. CDR3 length: 14 residues. The CDR3 nucleotides read TGTGCCAGCAGCTTAGGGACAGGGTTTTTTGAGCAGTTCTTC. It specifies CASSLGTGFFEQFF. Drawing the rest from reference TRBV7-2 and TRBJ2-1, the complete variable domain is GAGVSQSPSNKVTEKGKDVELRCDPISGHTALYWYRQSLGQGLEFLIYFQGNSAPDKSGLPSDRFSAERTGGSVSTLTIQRTQQEDSAVYLCASSLGTGFFEQFFGPGTRLTVL.

The genes are TRBV7-9 and TRBJ2-3; D is uncertain. With 5 bases removed from V and 9 bases from J, the gap between germline ends came to 12 bases. Looked up from germline, CDR1 is SEHNR and CDR2 is FQNEAQ (reference sequence). The CDR3 spans 12 residues. Here the CDR3 DNA reads TGTGCCAGCAGCCCAACCGCGGTAACGCAGTATTTT. Encoded protein: CASSPTAVTQYF.

This clone came up once. V gene TRBV2 combines with J gene TRBJ1-5; tentative D call: TRBD1 (6 bases). CDR3 length: 14 residues. CDR1 SNHLY and CDR2 FYNNEI come from the germline V gene. Trimming took off 6 bases at V and 6 bases at J, with 15 bases between the two ends. CDR3 sequence (DNA): TGTGCCAGCAGAATACAGGGTGCGGGTCAGCCCCAGCATTTT. Translated, it gives CASRIQGAGQPQHF. Based on the CDR3 plus reference TRBV2 and TRBJ1-5, the full variable domain is EPEVTQTPSHQVTQMGQEVILRCVPISNHLYFYWYRQILGQKVEFLVSFYNNEISEKSEIFDDQFSVERPDGSNFTLKIRSTKLEDSAMYFCASRIQGAGQPQHFGDGTRLSIL.

This chain uses TRBV9 with TRBJ1-1; a weak D match, TRBD1 (5 bases). V lost 0 bases, J lost 3 bases, and 9 bases lay in between. Germline loops: CDR1 SGDLS, CDR2 YYNGEE. The CDR3 extends over 14 amino acids. Here the CDR3 reads CASSVVRADTEAFF. Here the CDR3 DNA reads TGTGCCAGCAGCGTAGTCAGGGCGGACACTGAAGCTTTCTTT. The whole variable domain, filled in from reference TRBV9 and TRBJ1-1, reads DSGVTQTPKHLITATGQRVTLRCSPRSGDLSVYWYQQSLDQGLQFLIQYYNGEERAKGNILERFSAQQFPDLHSELNLSSLELGDSALYFCASSVVRADTEAFFGQGTRLTVV.

V usage is TRBV7-2 and J usage is TRBJ1-6; D not resolved. The CDR3 loop spans 15 amino acids. V lost 4 bases and J lost 5, with 12 bases in between. Germline V gene data show CDR1 as SGHTA and CDR2 as FQGNSA. The CDR3 nucleotides are TGTGCCAGCAGCTCCCAACGGGGTGATAATTCACCCCTCCACTTT. Translating gives CASSSQRGDNSPLHF.

The CDR3 DNA reads as TGTGCCAGCAGTTACAGTCGGAATCAGCCCCAGCATTTT. The encoded protein is CASSYSRNQPQHF. The V gene is TRBV6-5, the J gene TRBJ1-5; D remains ambiguous. This CDR3 has 13 residues. The ends were cut back, 2 bases at V and 4 bases at J, with 6 bases in the middle. Per the germline V gene, CDR1 is MNHEY and CDR2 is SVGAGI.

This sequence joins TRBV11-2 and TRBJ2-6; D is unresolved. This CDR3 is 17 amino acids long. Germline V gene sequence: CDR1 SGHAT, CDR2 FQNNGV. The V and J ends lost 6 bases and 0 bases respectively, with 15 bases between them. CDR3 amino acids: CASRLLTAISGANVLTF. The CDR3 region has the DNA TGTGCCAGCAGGCTCTTAACGGCGATCTCTGGGGCCAACGTCCTGACTTTC.

The rearrangement uses TRBV10-3 and TRBJ1-5; a weak D match, TRBD1 (5 bases). Trimming took 4 bases from V and 11 from J, leaving 12 bases between them. This CDR3 comprises 12 residues. The germline CDR1 and CDR2 sequences are ENHRY and SYGVKD. In nucleotides, the CDR3 is TGTGCCATCAGTGGAGACGGGGGGTCCCAGCATTTT. It specifies CAISGDGGSQHF.

This chain joins TRBV3-1 (or the pseudogene TRBV3-2) and TRBJ1-6; the match to TRBD1 covers 7 bases. The CDR3 contains 13 residues. The J segment lost 6 bases and the V segment lost 4 bases, leaving 0 bases of the junction unmatched. Germline V lookup: CDR1 LGHDT, CDR2 YNNKEL (reference sequence). The CDR3 is CASSRDSNSPLHF. CDR3 bases: TGTGCCAGCAGCCGGGACAGTAATTCACCCCTCCACTTT.

This clone was detected only a few times. The genes are TRBV6-5 and TRBJ1-5; tentative D call: TRBD1 (6 bases). CDR1 and CDR2 from the germline V gene are MNHEY and SVGAGI. V dropped 7 bases and J dropped 1 base, with 14 bases sitting between them. This CDR3 has 15 residues. CDR3 sequence reads: CASKLTGLSNQPQHF. The CDR3 region has the DNA TGTGCCAGCAAACTGACAGGCTTAAGCAATCAGCCCCAGCATTTT.

This rearrangement joins TRBV29-1 to TRBJ1-1; no reliable D call. Germline CDR1 reads SQVTM; CDR2 reads ANQGSEA. V lost 6 bases and J lost 1, with 12 bases in between. The CDR3 spans 13 residues. The CDR3 spells CSVWLLSNTEAFF. The CDR3 coding sequence is TGCAGCGTGTGGCTATTATCGAACACTGAAGCTTTCTTT.

This clone was recorded only once. This chain uses TRBV7-2 with TRBJ2-2; 10 bases agree with TRBD2. The length of the CDR3 is 14 residues. V shed 5 bases, J shed 7 bases, and the junction held 4 bases outside the gene matches. Germline CDR1 is SGHTA and CDR2 is FQGNSA. The CDR3: CASSSGGAGGELFF. For the CDR3, the DNA is TGTGCCAGCAGCAGCGGGGGGGCGGGCGGGGAGCTGTTTTTT.

The rearrangement joins TRBV11-2 to TRBJ1-4; a possible D gene is TRBD1 (6 bases). V was pared by 6 bases and J by 0 bases, with 11 bases between. This CDR3 contains 15 residues. The germline V gene encodes CDR1 SGHAT and CDR2 FQNNGV. The CDR3 DNA follows: TGTGCCAGCAGGTACGGACAGACAACTAATGAAAAACTGTTTTTT. It is translated as CASRYGQTTNEKLFF.

The J gene is TRBJ1-4, the V gene TRBV4-1; the D gene is possibly TRBD1 (5 bases). Germline loops: CDR1 MGHRA, CDR2 YSYEKL. V shed 2 bases and J shed 5 bases, with 9 bases lying between them. The CDR3 runs 14 residues. The CDR3 DNA follows: TGCGCCAGCAGCCAACACAGGTTAAATGAAAAACTGTTTTTT. Translation: CASSQHRLNEKLFF.

The rearrangement links TRBV9 to TRBJ2-1, with TRBD2 matching 16 bases. The CDR3 has 18 residues. V lost 4 bases to trimming and J lost 6 bases; unmatched junction nucleotides: 10. From germline, CDR1 is SGDLS and CDR2 YYNGEE. CDR3 residues: CASSSGTSGGAGGNEQFF. The CDR3 DNA sequence: TGTGCCAGCAGCTCCGGGACTAGCGGGGGGGCGGGTGGCAATGAGCAGTTCTTC.

The rearrangement joins TRBV6-5 to TRBJ2-2; 8 bases agree with TRBD2. The CDR3 is 16 amino acids. CDR1 is MNHEY, CDR2 SVGAGI, per germline. The V gene end was trimmed by 0 bases and the J gene end by 4 bases; junction bases not matched to a gene: 4. The CDR3 nucleotides are TGTGCCAGCAGTTACTCATCGGGGGGGGGCACCGGGGAGCTGTTTTTT. Residues: CASSYSSGGGTGELFF.

This clone came up once. The rearrangement uses TRBV19 and TRBJ2-7, with D perhaps TRBD1 (5 bases). Trimming left V 6 bases short and J 2 bases short, with 17 bases between. CDR3 length: 15 amino acids. Germline V CDR1 and CDR2: LNHDA, SQIVND (reference sequence). The DNA of the CDR3 is TGTGCCAGTAGCCGTGCAAGGGAAGGGGCCTACGAGCAGTACTTC. Translating it yields CASSRAREGAYEQYF.

The J gene is TRBJ2-1, the V gene TRBV4-3; D remains unclear. Trimming removed 0 bases from V and 8 bases from J, with 14 bases in between. CDR1 is LGHNA and CDR2 is YSLEER in the germline V gene. CDR3 length: 15 residues. The CDR3 protein is CASSQEGSQAHEQFF. For the CDR3, the DNA is TGCGCCAGCAGCCAAGAAGGTTCGCAGGCCCATGAGCAGTTCTTC.

The gene calls are TRBV28 and TRBJ2-5; 8 bases are shared with TRBD2. Per germline, CDR1 MDHEN and CDR2 SYDVKM. V gave up 7 bases and J gave up 3 bases; unmatched junction bases: 4. CDR3 length: 13 amino acids. CDR3 nucleotide sequence: TGTGCCAGCACAACCGGGGGGGAAGAGACCCAGTACTTC. As protein: CASTTGGEETQYF.

The chain is built from TRBV19 and TRBJ1-2; 9 positions agree with TRBD1. CDR1 is LNHDA and CDR2 is SQIVND in the germline V gene (reference sequence). Losses at the gene ends were 4 bases for V and 8 bases for J; bases not matched to a gene: 8. This CDR3 spans 14 amino acids. The CDR3 loop reads CASSKNGQGSGYTF. The CDR3 DNA sequence: TGTGCCAGTAGTAAGAATGGACAGGGGAGCGGCTACACCTTC.

V and J are TRBV5-1 and TRBJ1-2; 8 bases align to TRBD1. Trimming cost V 0 bases and J 3 bases; bases outside gene matches: 4. This CDR3 has 15 residues. Germline assignment: CDR1 SGHRS and CDR2 YFSETQ. The CDR3 loop is CASSLETGGYYGYTF. The CDR3 DNA is TGCGCCAGCAGCTTGGAAACAGGGGGTTACTATGGCTACACCTTC.

This rearrangement joins TRBV28 to TRBJ1-5; D may be TRBD1 (6 bases). Germline CDR1 and CDR2: MDHEN and SYDVKM. CDR3 length: 17 residues. With 3 bases removed from V and 5 bases from J, the gap between germline ends came to 20 bases. CDR3 DNA: TGTGCCAGCAGTTTTTCGGTAGGGGTAGGGGGTGATCAGCCCCAGCATTTT. Protein: CASSFSVGVGGDQPQHF.

The V gene is TRBV9, the J gene TRBJ2-3, with 9 bases that match TRBD1. The CDR3 totals 18 residues. Germline V lookup: CDR1 SGDLS, CDR2 YYNGEE. J gave up 3 bases and V 4 bases, and 15 bases lay outside the gene matches. The CDR3 DNA is TGTGCCAGCAGCACAAGTCCCGGGACAGGGTTTAGTACAGATACGCAGTATTTT. Translated: CASSTSPGTGFSTDTQYF.

With regard to this clone: Other DNA sequences from this sample encode an identical CDR3 as well. The J gene is TRBJ1-3, the V gene TRBV21-1. TRBV21-1 is given as a pseudogene. This CDR3 has 15 residues. The CDR3 is CASSIGGWGGNTIYF. The CDR3 DNA reads as TGTGCCAGCAGCATAGGGGGGTGGGGGGGAAACACCATATATTTT.

This chain uses TRBV21-1 with TRBJ1-1. TRBV21-1 is a pseudogene locus. The CDR3 sequence is 14 residues long. The CDR3 DNA reads TGTGCCAGCAGCAAATGTGGGAAAAACACTGAAGCTTTCTTT. Protein product: CASSKCGKNTEAFF.

The chain joins TRBV24-1 to TRBJ1-5; D not certain. V was shortened by 2 bases and J by 0 bases, with 13 bases between the two germline ends. The CDR3 is made up of 17 amino acids. Germline V CDR1 and CDR2: KGHDR, SFDVKD. CDR3 sequence: CATSDSGLEISNQPQHF. The CDR3 region has the DNA TGTGCCACCAGTGATTCCGGACTGGAGATTAGCAATCAGCCCCAGCATTTT.

This chain joins TRBV13 and TRBJ1-2; TRBD1 agrees at 8 bases. The CDR3 extends over 15 amino acids. Trimming at V came to 3 bases and at J to 4 bases, leaving 7 bases not matched to a gene. The germline V gene has CDR1 PRHDT and CDR2 FYEKMQ (reference sequence). This chain's CDR3 is CASSLTGALSYGYTF. The CDR3 DNA follows: TGTGCCAGCAGCTTGACAGGGGCTCTTAGCTATGGCTACACCTTC.